The TCR beta chain described here comes from a study of T cell responses to AZD1222 COVID-19 vaccine. Profiled with immunoSEQ multiplex PCR; TCRdb holds only in-frame clones, not every one. Of roughly 150,000 clones listed, 94% are singletons. General study points: Spike-wide coverage was observed for vaccine-associated CD4 TCRs, with dominant responses at 160-218 and 743-854. As reported, nearly half of all spike-specific TCRs target variant regions that are unmutated. White British donors predominated, females outnumbered males, and clonal diversity was possibly underestimated.

The CDR3 is made up of 14 amino acids. Germline V gene sequence: CDR1 KGHSH, CDR2 LQKENI. Trimming left V 2 bases short and J 5 bases short, with 12 bases between. Worth noting for this clone: Its antigen is unknown.

The receptor comes from an adult who received the AZD1222 COVID-19 vaccine. The source material was peripheral blood, sampled 28 days after the second AZD1222 dose. The V and J genes are TRBV18 and TRBJ1-1; tentative D call: TRBD1 (5 bases). The CDR3 here is CASSPGGIWTEAFF. The CDR3 bases are TGTGCCAGCTCACCAGGGGGGATTTGGACTGAAGCTTTCTTT.